This TCR beta chain was obtained from a study of human T cells and chemical hapten exposure. Findings and caveats of the study: Expanded TCRs clustered into significantly more large CDR3 similarity groups than controls, the analysis revealed.

This clonotype was seen a handful of times. Its specificity is not known. The germline gene is not matched at one end of the junction; a read error may be the cause. During construction of the library, unique molecular identifiers were attached to individual cDNA molecules for quantitative, reproducible TCR counting. TCRdb called the RACE reads again in MiXCR, with one record for every CDR3 protein. The table includes about 120,000 distinct CDR3 sequences, approximately 15% detected once. Time point defined: patch test 1, 2 weeks after DPC sensitization. Indicated treatment: therapeutic diphenylcyclopropenone sensitization with weekly scalp DPC. The CDR3 has 14 amino acids. The V gene's germline CDR1 is SGHRS and CDR2 YFSETQ.

This material consisted of whole blood, taken in connection with sensitization to the hapten diphenylcyclopropenone (DPC). The sequence was collected from a man aged 18-30 years with alopecia areata. Some clones in this sample may be carry-over from other donors' samples. The chain links TRBV5-1 to TRBJ1-2; no clear D. The chain's CDR3 is CASSLGPTNYGYTF. CDR3 bases: TGTGCCAGCAGCTTAGGGCCGACTAACTATGGCTACACCTTC.